In its sample, the clone carrying this T cell receptor (beta chain) was seen a few times. Its antigen is unidentified. MiXCR was run by TCRdb on the 5' RACE reads, yielding one entry per CDR3 protein. Of around 200,000 distinct CDR3 sequences detected, 9.5% to 12% appear once; the ten largest clones hold 36%. This specimen comes from a study of T cells after yellow fever vaccination. Findings and caveats of the study: Detected again after the booster were most primary-vaccination clones, at 95% to 97% CD4 and around 91% CD8.

With 4 bases removed from V and 4 bases from J, the gap between germline ends came to 18 bases. The CDR3 covers 16 residues. This TCR was sampled from a young man who received the YFV17D yellow fever vaccine. J is TRBJ2-3 and V is TRBV12-3 or TRBV12-4, with TRBD2 as a possible D gene (6 bases). The sample here was CD8+ T cells sorted from PBMCs, taken 15 days after the yellow fever booster vaccination. The CDR3 DNA sequence: TGTGCCAGCAGTTCCCAGGGACTCTTCCCCCCAGATACGCAGTATTTT. Its translation: CASSSQGLFPPDTQYF.